This TCR beta chain originates from a study of blood T cell repertoires in COVID-19. V lost 4 bases to trimming and J lost 2 bases; unmatched junction nucleotides: 5. This CDR3 region has 16 residues. Germline CDR1 LNHDA, CDR2 SQIVND (reference sequence). The method was immunoSEQ multiplex PCR; TCRdb's version includes in-frame clones alone and lacks a portion of them. The sample gives about 250,000 clones, around four fifths of which show up once; approximately 6.3% is in the top ten. The material sequenced was peripheral blood. V gene TRBV19 combines with J gene TRBJ2-3; TRBD2 matches at 11 bases. The receptor was derived from a woman aged 55 to 70 with active or convalescent COVID-19. CDR3 loop: CASSTRLAGSTDTQYF. CDR3 coding DNA: TGTGCCAGTAGTACTCGACTAGCGGGGTCCACAGATACGCAGTATTTT.